The 26 T cell receptor beta chains below were found in one sample sequenced in a study of PD-1 blockade in classical Hodgkin lymphoma. Assay: immunoSEQ multiplex PCR; the TCRdb copy retains only in-frame clones and omits some. This sample has fewer than 100,000 clones, with roughly 91% found just once. Time point reported: cycle 4 day 1 (C4D1), after five to seven weeks of nivolumab. Each and every patient relapsed after autologous stem cell transplantation, and patients got differing brentuximab vedotin exposure. The specimen comprised peripheral blood mononuclear cells (PBMCs), sampled before the fourth cycle of nivolumab. These receptors were collected from a human donor with classical Hodgkin lymphoma.

V is TRBV11-2 and J is TRBJ2-7; 8 bases match TRBD2. CDR1 and CDR2 from the germline V gene are SGHAT and FQNNGV. This CDR3 region has 12 residues. Unmatched junction bases numbered 0, after V lost 1 base and J lost 7 bases. The CDR3 spells CASSLAGGEQYF. In nucleotides, the CDR3 is TGTGCCAGCAGCTTAGCGGGGGGGGAGCAGTACTTC.

This chain connects TRBV7-9 to TRBJ1-2; D is possibly TRBD1 (6 bases). Between the trimmed V and J ends, which lost 4 bases and 2 bases, there was a span of 8 bases. Germline loops: CDR1 SEHNR, CDR2 FQNEAQ (reference sequence). CDR3 length equals 13 residues. CDR3 loop: CASSSGQNYGYTF. In nucleotides, the CDR3 is TGTGCCAGCAGCTCCGGACAGAACTATGGCTACACCTTC.

The CDR3 loop is CASSIDQRKAAFF. The CDR3 DNA reads as TGTGCCAGTAGTATAGATCAGAGGAAAGCGGCTTTCTTT. The chain has TRBV19 and TRBJ1-1; the D is unclear. This CDR3 has 13 amino acids. In germline, CDR1 is LNHDA, CDR2 SQIVND (reference sequence). V was clipped by 0 bases and J by 11 bases, with 13 bases between them.

The chain carries TRBV4-1 and TRBJ1-4, with D tentatively TRBD1 (5 bases). CDR1 MGHRA and CDR2 YSYEKL come from the germline V gene. Trimming shortened V by 5 bases and J by 3 bases, and 19 bases separated the two germline ends. The CDR3 sequence is 17 residues long. CDR3 in amino acids: CASSRPRDMGANEKLFF. Written as DNA, the CDR3 is TGCGCCAGCAGCAGACCACGGGATATGGGGGCTAATGAAAAACTGTTTTTT.

The rearrangement links TRBV6-5 to TRBJ2-7; the match to TRBD1 covers 11 bases. This CDR3 comprises 15 residues. The junction had 7 bases not matched to a gene; V was cut back by 4 bases and J by 5 bases. The germline gives CDR1 MNHEY, CDR2 SVGAGI. This CDR3 is CASSSRGQGADEQYF. As DNA, the CDR3 is TGTGCCAGCAGTTCCCGTGGACAGGGGGCGGACGAGCAGTACTTC.

This chain links TRBV5-5 with TRBJ2-7; D not resolved. Trimming stripped 0 bases from V and 0 bases from J, with 7 bases between. The CDR3 totals 14 residues. Germline V gene data show CDR1 as SGHKS and CDR2 as YYEKEE (reference sequence). The CDR3 region is CASSLESNSYEQYF. CDR3 nucleotide sequence: TGTGCCAGCAGCTTGGAATCGAACTCCTACGAGCAGTACTTC. The entire variable domain, with the rest obtained from reference TRBV5-5 and TRBJ2-7, is as follows: DAGVTQSPTHLIKTRGQQVTLRCSPISGHKSVSWYQQVLGQGPQFIFQYYEKEERGRGNFPDRFSARQFPNYSSELNVNALLLGDSALYLCASSLESNSYEQYFGPGTRLTVT.

The chain couples TRBV7-9 to TRBJ2-2; possibly TRBD1 for D (6 bases). The germline V gene has CDR1 SEHNR and CDR2 FQNEAQ (reference sequence). The CDR3 loop spans 14 amino acids. V shed 4 bases and J shed 6 bases, with 12 bases lying between them. The CDR3 DNA sequence: TGTGCCAGCAGCTCCGCTCGACAGGCCGGGGAGCTGTTTTTT. Translation: CASSSARQAGELFF.

The V and J genes are TRBV10-1 and TRBJ2-7, with 10 bases fitting TRBD1. Losses at the gene ends were 8 bases for V and 5 bases for J; bases not matched to a gene: 3. Per the germline V gene, CDR1 is WNHNN and CDR2 is SYGVQD (reference sequence). This CDR3 region has 12 residues. The CDR3 bases are TGCGCCAGCGGGACAGGGGTACACGAGCAGTACTTC. It yields the protein CASGTGVHEQYF.

This chain links TRBV5-6 with TRBJ2-5; 14 nucleotides agree with TRBD2. V was pared by 4 bases and J by 2 bases, with 7 bases of the junction left unmatched. Germline-derived CDR1 and CDR2 are SGHDT and YYEEEE. The CDR3 loop spans 17 amino acids. CDR3 in DNA: TGTGCCAGCAGCGTGGGACTAGCGGGAGAGGTTCAAGAGACCCAGTACTTC. Amino acids: CASSVGLAGEVQETQYF.

The chain joins TRBV5-1 to TRBJ1-4, with D hard to call. Trimming stripped 1 base from V and 8 bases from J, with 12 bases between. The CDR3 has 14 amino acids. Looked up from germline, CDR1 is SGHRS and CDR2 is YFSETQ. The CDR3 DNA sequence: TGCGCCAGCAGCTTGTCTTCCGGTTTAGAAAAACTGTTTTTT. Encoded protein: CASSLSSGLEKLFF.

The chain carries TRBV9 and TRBJ2-7, with TRBD2 identical over 9 bases. Germline CDR1 SGDLS, CDR2 YYNGEE. With 0 bases clipped from V and 3 bases from J, the junction kept 1 base outside the gene matches. The CDR3 totals 14 residues. DNA of the CDR3: TGTGCCAGCAGCGTAGAACTAGCGGGCTACGAGCAGTACTTC. Protein product: CASSVELAGYEQYF.

This chain links TRBV6-1 with TRBJ2-7; maybe TRBD1 (6 bases). The CDR3 is 12 amino acids. With 8 bases removed from V and 9 bases from J, the gap between germline ends came to 17 bases. CDR1 MNHNS and CDR2 SASEGT come from the germline V gene. In DNA, the CDR3 is TGTGCCAGCGTCGAGAGGGGGACGATGCAGTACTTC. It yields the protein CASVERGTMQYF.

The rearrangement uses TRBV9 and TRBJ2-7; maybe TRBD2 (6 bases). The germline CDR1 and CDR2 sequences are SGDLS and YYNGEE. V lost 3 bases and J 2 bases, leaving 15 bases between the germline ends. CDR3 size: 15 residues. The CDR3 DNA reads TGTGCCAGCAGCGCGGGTGGTTGGGGGGCCTACGAGCAGTACTTC. Protein sequence: CASSAGGWGAYEQYF.

The gene calls are TRBV9 and TRBJ2-3; D is unresolved. CDR3 length equals 16 residues. Trimming left V 0 bases short and J 0 bases short, with 11 bases between. The germline CDR1 and CDR2 sequences are SGDLS and YYNGEE. This CDR3 reads CASSVEGRPSTDTQYF. CDR3 in DNA: TGTGCCAGCAGCGTAGAAGGGCGCCCAAGCACAGATACGCAGTATTTT.

This clone came up once. V and J are TRBV14 and TRBJ1-1, with no clear D. Trimming stripped 0 bases from V and 5 bases from J, with 16 bases between. Germline lookup yields CDR1 SGHDN and CDR2 FVKESK. The CDR3 length is 16 residues. The CDR3, as DNA: TGTGCCAGCAGCCAAGATTCCCCGGGGAGGGTGACTGAAGCTTTCTTT. It encodes CASSQDSPGRVTEAFF.

This clone was observed a handful of times. V gene TRBV9 combines with J gene TRBJ1-4; 7 nucleotides agree with TRBD1. The CDR3 consists of 14 residues. Germline V gene sequence: CDR1 SGDLS, CDR2 YYNGEE. Losses at the gene ends were 7 bases for V and 3 bases for J; bases not matched to a gene: 6. The CDR3 spells CASARGQANEKLFF. The CDR3, as DNA: TGTGCCAGCGCTAGGGGGCAGGCTAATGAAAAACTGTTTTTT.

This sequence joins TRBV14 and TRBJ1-2; D ambiguous. The CDR3 is made up of 15 amino acids. Germline values: CDR1 SGHDN, CDR2 FVKESK. V was clipped by 1 base and J by 8 bases, with 17 bases between them. The CDR3 bases are TGTGCCAGCAGCCAAGGAGTTCTGAGACGGGCGGGCTACACCTTC. Its translation: CASSQGVLRRAGYTF.

This clone was counted between two and nine times. V is TRBV11-1 and J is TRBJ1-2; D remains ambiguous. CDR3 length: 14 residues. Germline values: CDR1 SGHAT, CDR2 FQDESV (reference sequence). V lost 5 bases to trimming and J lost 2 bases, with 12 bases between them. CDR3 in DNA: TGTGCCAGCAGCGTCCCGGGCCCAAACTATGGCTACACCTTC. Its protein product is CASSVPGPNYGYTF. Complete variable domain (other parts from reference TRBV11-1 and TRBJ1-2): EAEVAQSPRYKITEKSQAVAFWCDPISGHATLYWYRQILGQGPELLVQFQDESVVDDSQLPKDRFSAERLKGVDSTLKIQPAELGDSAMYLCASSVPGPNYGYTFGSGTRLTVV.

The rearrangement links TRBV7-2 to TRBJ2-3; TRBD2 agrees at 8 bases. Germline loops: CDR1 SGHTA, CDR2 FQGNSA. After removal of 2 bases from V and 4 bases from J, the junction contained 8 bases not matched to a gene. The CDR3 consists of 16 residues. The CDR3 DNA follows: TGTGCCAGCAGCTTACTTAGCGGGATTAGGGCAGATACGCAGTATTTT. It encodes CASSLLSGIRADTQYF.

The CDR3 protein is CSVEGHQGSSTDTQYF. The CDR3 DNA reads as TGCAGCGTTGAAGGTCATCAGGGCTCTAGCACAGATACGCAGTATTTT. This chain uses TRBV29-1 with TRBJ2-3, with D possibly matching TRBD1 (5 bases). This CDR3 has 16 amino acids. Germline CDR1 SQVTM, CDR2 ANQGSEA. Trimming pared 1 base from V and 0 bases from J, leaving 14 bases between.

The chain uses TRBV14 and TRBJ2-5, with D tentatively TRBD2 (5 bases). This CDR3 has 15 residues. Germline V gives CDR1 SGHDN, CDR2 FVKESK. Trimming left V 1 base short and J 5 bases short, with 14 bases between. The CDR3 loop is CASSQGRYAVETQYF. CDR3 DNA: TGTGCCAGCAGCCAAGGGAGGTACGCAGTCGAGACCCAGTACTTC.

The chain joins TRBV5-1 to TRBJ1-1, with D unclear. Trimming took 2 bases from V and 1 from J, leaving 6 bases between them. Germline V CDR1 and CDR2: SGHRS, YFSETQ. The CDR3 is made up of 13 amino acids. CDR3 DNA: TGCGCCAGCAGCTTTAGTAAGAACACTGAAGCTTTCTTT. It yields the protein CASSFSKNTEAFF. Combining the CDR3 with reference TRBV5-1 and TRBJ1-1 gives the whole variable domain KAGVTQTPRYLIKTRGQQVTLSCSPISGHRSVSWYQQTPGQGLQFLFEYFSETQRNKGNFPGRFSGRQFSNSRSEMNVSTLELGDSALYLCASSFSKNTEAFFGQGTRLTVV.

The rearrangement joins TRBV6-5 to TRBJ2-1, with D possibly being TRBD2 (6 bases). V lost 8 bases and J 8 bases, leaving 13 bases between the germline ends. Germline assignment: CDR1 MNHEY and CDR2 SVGAGI. This CDR3 region has 12 residues. CDR3 sequence reads: CASSTAGYEQFF. In DNA, the CDR3 is TGTGCCAGCTCAACCGCGGGGTATGAGCAGTTCTTC.

The CDR3 DNA sequence: TGCGCCAGCAGCAATAGACAGGGTGGGAACACTGAAGCTTTCTTT. This gives the protein CASSNRQGGNTEAFF. The rearrangement links TRBV5-1 to TRBJ1-1, with TRBD1 identical over 7 bases. This CDR3 is 15 amino acids long. V lost 4 bases, J lost 1 base, and 7 bases stayed unmatched. CDR1 is SGHRS, CDR2 YFSETQ, per germline.

The genes are TRBV5-4 and TRBJ2-3; TRBD1 agrees at 7 bases. Germline values: CDR1 SGHNT, CDR2 YYREEE (reference sequence). V trimming: 3 bases; J trimming: 0 bases; junction bases outside the gene matches: 4. The length of the CDR3 is 15 residues. CDR3 sequence reads: CASSWGQTSTDTQYF. The CDR3 nucleotides read TGTGCCAGCAGCTGGGGACAGACTAGCACAGATACGCAGTATTTT.

This chain connects TRBV11-1 to TRBJ2-7, with 7 bases lining up with TRBD1. The junction had 10 bases not matched to a gene; V was cut back by 6 bases and J by 2 bases. The CDR3 contains 15 residues. Looked up from germline, CDR1 is SGHAT and CDR2 is FQDESV (reference sequence). The CDR3 DNA is TGTGCCAGCAGAAGACGGGGCAGGGGGACCTACGAGCAGTACTTC. This gives the protein CASRRRGRGTYEQYF.